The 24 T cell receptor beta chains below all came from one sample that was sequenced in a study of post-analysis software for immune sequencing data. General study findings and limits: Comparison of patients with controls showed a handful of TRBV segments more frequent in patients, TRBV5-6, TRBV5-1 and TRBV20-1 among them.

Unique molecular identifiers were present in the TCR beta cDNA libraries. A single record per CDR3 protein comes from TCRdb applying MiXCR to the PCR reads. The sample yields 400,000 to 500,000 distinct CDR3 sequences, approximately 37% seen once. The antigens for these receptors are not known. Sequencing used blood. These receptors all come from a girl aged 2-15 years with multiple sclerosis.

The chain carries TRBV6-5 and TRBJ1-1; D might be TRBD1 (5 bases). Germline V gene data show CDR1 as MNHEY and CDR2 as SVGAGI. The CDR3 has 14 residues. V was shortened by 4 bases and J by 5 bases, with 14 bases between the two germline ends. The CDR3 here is CASSLWSGETEAFF. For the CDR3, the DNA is TGTGCCAGCAGTTTATGGTCGGGGGAAACTGAAGCTTTCTTT.

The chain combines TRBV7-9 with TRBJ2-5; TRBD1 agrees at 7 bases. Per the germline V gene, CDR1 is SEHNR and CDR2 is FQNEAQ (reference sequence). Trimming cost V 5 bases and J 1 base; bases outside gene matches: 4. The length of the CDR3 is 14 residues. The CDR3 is CASSKTGTQETQYF. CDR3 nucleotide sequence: TGTGCCAGCAGCAAGACAGGGACCCAAGAGACCCAGTACTTC.

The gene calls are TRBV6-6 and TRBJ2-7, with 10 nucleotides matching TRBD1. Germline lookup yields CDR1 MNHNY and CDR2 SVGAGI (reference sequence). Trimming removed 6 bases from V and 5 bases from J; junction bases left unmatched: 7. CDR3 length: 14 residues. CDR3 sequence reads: CASRPGGQGHEQYF. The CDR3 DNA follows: TGTGCCAGCAGACCGGGGGGACAGGGGCACGAGCAGTACTTC.

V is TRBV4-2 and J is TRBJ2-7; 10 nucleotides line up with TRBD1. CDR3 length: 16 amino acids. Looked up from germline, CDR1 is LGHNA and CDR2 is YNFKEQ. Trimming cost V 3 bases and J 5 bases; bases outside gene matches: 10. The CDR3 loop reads CASSHPRDRGNDEQYF. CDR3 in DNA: TGTGCCAGCAGCCACCCCCGGGACAGGGGAAACGACGAGCAGTACTTC.

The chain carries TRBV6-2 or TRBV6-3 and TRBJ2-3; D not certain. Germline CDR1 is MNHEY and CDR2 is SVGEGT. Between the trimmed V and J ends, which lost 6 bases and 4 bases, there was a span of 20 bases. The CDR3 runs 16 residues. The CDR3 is CASRTDPPSVADTQYF. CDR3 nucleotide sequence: TGTGCCAGCAGAACTGACCCTCCCTCGGTTGCAGATACGCAGTATTTT.

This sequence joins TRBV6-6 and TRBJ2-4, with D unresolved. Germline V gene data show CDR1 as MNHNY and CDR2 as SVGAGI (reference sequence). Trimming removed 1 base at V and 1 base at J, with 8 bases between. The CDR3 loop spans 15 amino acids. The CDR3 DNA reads TGTGCCAGCAGTTACTTGACGGACGCCAAAAACATTCAGTACTTC. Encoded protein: CASSYLTDAKNIQYF.

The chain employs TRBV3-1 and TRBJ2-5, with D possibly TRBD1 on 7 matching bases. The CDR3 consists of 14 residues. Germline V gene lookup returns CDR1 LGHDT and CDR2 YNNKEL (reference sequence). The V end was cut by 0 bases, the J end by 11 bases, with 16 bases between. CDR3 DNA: TGTGCCAGCAGCCAAGAAGGAGGGGGCGCCGGGCAGTACTTC. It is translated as CASSQEGGGAGQYF.

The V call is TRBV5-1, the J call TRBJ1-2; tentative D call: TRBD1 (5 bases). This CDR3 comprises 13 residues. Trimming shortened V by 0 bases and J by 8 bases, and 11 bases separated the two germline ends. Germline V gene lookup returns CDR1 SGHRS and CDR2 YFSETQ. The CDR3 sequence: CASSLEGIEGYTF. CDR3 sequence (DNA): TGCGCCAGCAGCTTGGAGGGGATTGAAGGCTACACCTTC.

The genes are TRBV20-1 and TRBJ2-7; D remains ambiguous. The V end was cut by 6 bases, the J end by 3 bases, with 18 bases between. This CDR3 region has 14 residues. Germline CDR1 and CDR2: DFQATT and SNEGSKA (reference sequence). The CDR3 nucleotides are TGCAGTGCCTCGGCAAATAGCCTAGTCTACGAGCAGTACTTC. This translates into CSASANSLVYEQYF.

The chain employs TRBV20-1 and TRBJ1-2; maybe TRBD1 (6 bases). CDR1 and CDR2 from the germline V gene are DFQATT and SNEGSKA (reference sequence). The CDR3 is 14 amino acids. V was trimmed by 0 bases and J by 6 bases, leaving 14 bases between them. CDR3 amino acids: CSARDRDRRHGYTF. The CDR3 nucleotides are TGCAGTGCTAGAGATCGTGACAGGCGACATGGCTACACCTTC.

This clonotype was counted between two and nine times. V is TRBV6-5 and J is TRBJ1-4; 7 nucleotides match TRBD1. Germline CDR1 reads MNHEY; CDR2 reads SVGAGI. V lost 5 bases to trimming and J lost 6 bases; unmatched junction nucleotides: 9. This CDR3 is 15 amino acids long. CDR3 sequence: CASSNQGEGDEKLFF. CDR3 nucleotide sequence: TGTGCCAGCAGTAACCAGGGGGAAGGGGATGAAAAACTGTTTTTT.

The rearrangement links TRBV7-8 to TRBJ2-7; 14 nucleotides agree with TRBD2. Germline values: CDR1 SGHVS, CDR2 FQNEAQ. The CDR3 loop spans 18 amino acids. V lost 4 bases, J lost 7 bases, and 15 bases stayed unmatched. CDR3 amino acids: CASSSRTSGGSLYNEQYF. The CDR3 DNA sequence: TGTGCCAGCAGCTCGAGGACTAGCGGGGGGTCCCTCTACAATGAGCAGTACTTC.

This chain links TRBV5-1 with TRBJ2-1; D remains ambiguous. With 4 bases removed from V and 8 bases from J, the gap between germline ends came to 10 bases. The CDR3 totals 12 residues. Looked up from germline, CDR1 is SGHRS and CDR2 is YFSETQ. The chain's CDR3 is CASSEFGYEQFF. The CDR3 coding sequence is TGCGCCAGCAGCGAGTTTGGATATGAGCAGTTCTTC.

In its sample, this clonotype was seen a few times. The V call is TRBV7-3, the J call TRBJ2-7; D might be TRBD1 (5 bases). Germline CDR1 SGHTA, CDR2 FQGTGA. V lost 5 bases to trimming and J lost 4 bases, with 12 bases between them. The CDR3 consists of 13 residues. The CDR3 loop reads CASSKAQGYEQYF. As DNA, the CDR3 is TGTGCCAGCAGCAAAGCTCAGGGATACGAGCAGTACTTC. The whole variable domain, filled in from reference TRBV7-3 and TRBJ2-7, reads GAGVSQTPSNKVTEKGKYVELRCDPISGHTALYWYRQSLGQGPEFLIYFQGTGAADDSGLPNDRFFAVRPEGSVSTLKIQRTERGDSAVYLCASSKAQGYEQYFGPGTRLTVT.

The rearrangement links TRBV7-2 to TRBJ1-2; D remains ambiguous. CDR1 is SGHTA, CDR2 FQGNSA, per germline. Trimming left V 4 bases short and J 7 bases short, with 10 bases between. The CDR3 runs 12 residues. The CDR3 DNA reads TGTGCCAGCAGCTCAGCTGGGAGTGGCTACACCTTC. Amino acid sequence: CASSSAGSGYTF. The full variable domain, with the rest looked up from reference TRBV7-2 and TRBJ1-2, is GAGVSQSPSNKVTEKGKDVELRCDPISGHTALYWYRQSLGQGLEFLIYFQGNSAPDKSGLPSDRFSAERTGGSVSTLTIQRTQQEDSAVYLCASSSAGSGYTFGSGTRLTVV.

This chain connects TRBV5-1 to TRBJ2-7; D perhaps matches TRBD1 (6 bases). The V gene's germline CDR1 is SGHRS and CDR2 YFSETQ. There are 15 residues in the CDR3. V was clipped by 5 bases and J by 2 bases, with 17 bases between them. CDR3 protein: CASSERYTGTYEQYF. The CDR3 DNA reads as TGCGCCAGCAGTGAGAGGTATACAGGGACCTACGAGCAGTACTTC.

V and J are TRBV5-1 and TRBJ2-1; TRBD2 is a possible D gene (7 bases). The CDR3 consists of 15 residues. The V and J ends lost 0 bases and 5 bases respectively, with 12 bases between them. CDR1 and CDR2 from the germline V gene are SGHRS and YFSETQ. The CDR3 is CASSLEAGAHNEQFF. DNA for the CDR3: TGCGCCAGCAGCTTGGAGGCGGGGGCACACAATGAGCAGTTCTTC.

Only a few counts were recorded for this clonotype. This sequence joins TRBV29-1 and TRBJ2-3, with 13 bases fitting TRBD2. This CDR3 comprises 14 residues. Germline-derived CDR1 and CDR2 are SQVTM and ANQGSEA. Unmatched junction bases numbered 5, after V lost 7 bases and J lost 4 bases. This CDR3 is CSAELAGGPDTQYF. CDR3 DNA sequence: TGCAGCGCCGAACTAGCGGGGGGGCCAGATACGCAGTATTTT.

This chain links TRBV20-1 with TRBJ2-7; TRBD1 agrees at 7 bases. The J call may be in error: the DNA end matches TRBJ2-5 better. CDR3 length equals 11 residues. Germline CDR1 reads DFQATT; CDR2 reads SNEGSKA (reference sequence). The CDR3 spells CRVDRVETQYF. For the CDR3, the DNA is TGCAGGGTCGACAGGGTGGAGACCCAGTACTTC.

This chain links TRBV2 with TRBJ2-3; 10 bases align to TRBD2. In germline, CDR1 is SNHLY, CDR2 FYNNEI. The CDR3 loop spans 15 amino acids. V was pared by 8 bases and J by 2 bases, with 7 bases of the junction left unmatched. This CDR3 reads CASPGLAQYTDTQYF. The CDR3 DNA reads TGTGCCAGCCCGGGACTAGCGCAATACACAGATACGCAGTATTTT.

Written as DNA, the CDR3 is TGCGCCAGCAGTAGACAGGGAAAGGGCTCGAACGAGCAGTACTTC. Its protein product is CASSRQGKGSNEQYF. The rearrangement uses TRBV5-1 and TRBJ2-5; 7 bases map to TRBD1. The J call may be incorrect, as the DNA end agrees better with TRBJ2-7. CDR3 length: 15 residues. Germline lookup yields CDR1 SGHRS and CDR2 YFSETQ.

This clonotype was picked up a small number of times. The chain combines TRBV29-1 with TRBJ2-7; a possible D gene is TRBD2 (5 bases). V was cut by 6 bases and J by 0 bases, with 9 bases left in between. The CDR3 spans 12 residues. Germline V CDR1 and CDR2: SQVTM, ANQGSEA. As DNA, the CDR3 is TGCAGCGTGGCCCGGGACTCCTACGAGCAGTACTTC. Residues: CSVARDSYEQYF.

CDR3 nucleotide sequence: TGCGCCAGCAGCCTTTTTTTGAATGAGCAGTTCTTC. Translating gives CASSLFLNEQFF. The chain combines TRBV5-1 with TRBJ2-1; D uncertain. CDR1 is SGHRS, CDR2 YFSETQ, per germline. Trimming took off 4 bases at V and 7 bases at J, with 9 bases between the two ends. The CDR3 has 12 residues. The variable domain in full, completed from reference TRBV5-1 and TRBJ2-1, reads KAGVTQTPRYLIKTRGQQVTLSCSPISGHRSVSWYQQTPGQGLQFLFEYFSETQRNKGNFPGRFSGRQFSNSRSEMNVSTLELGDSALYLCASSLFLNEQFFGPGTRLTVL.

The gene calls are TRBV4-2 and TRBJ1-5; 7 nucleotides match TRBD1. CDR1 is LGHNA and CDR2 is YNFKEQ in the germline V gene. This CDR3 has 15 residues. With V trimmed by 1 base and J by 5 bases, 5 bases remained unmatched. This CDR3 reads CASSQAWDRDQPQHF. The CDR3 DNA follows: TGTGCCAGCAGCCAAGCTTGGGACAGAGATCAGCCCCAGCATTTT.